These 6 T cell receptor beta chains originate from one sample sequenced in a study of blood T cell repertoires in COVID-19. TCRdb's table, derived via immunoSEQ multiplex PCR, lists solely in-frame clones and lacks some. The data show fewer than 250,000 clones, with around 82% seen just once and approximately 7.4% held by the top ten. Source material: peripheral blood. Receptors were obtained from a woman aged 45-59 years with acute or convalescent COVID-19.

This rearrangement joins TRBV14 to TRBJ2-7; D possibly corresponds to TRBD2 (5 bases). Trimming stripped 6 bases from V and 9 bases from J, with 15 bases between. Germline assignment: CDR1 SGHDN and CDR2 FVKESK. CDR3 size: 12 residues. The CDR3 loop is CASSPKGVRQYF. The CDR3 region has the DNA TGTGCCAGCAGTCCGAAGGGAGTTCGGCAGTACTTC.

The chain couples TRBV3-1 (or the pseudogene TRBV3-2) to TRBJ2-2, with a possible D match to TRBD2 (6 bases). Germline assignment: CDR1 LGHDT and CDR2 YNNKEL (reference sequence). V was clipped by 3 bases and J by 6 bases, with 14 bases between them. CDR3 length: 15 residues. The CDR3 DNA reads TGTGCCAGCAGCCATGTCATGGGGGAGGCCGGGGAGCTGTTTTTT. Translating gives CASSHVMGEAGELFF.

This chain uses TRBV29-1 with TRBJ2-5, with 9 bases that match TRBD2. Trimming cost V 2 bases and J 3 bases; bases outside gene matches: 1. This CDR3 has 13 residues. Germline-derived CDR1 and CDR2 are SQVTM and ANQGSEA. CDR3 DNA sequence: TGCAGCGTTGAAAGGACTAGCGAAGAGACCCAGTACTTC. Amino acid sequence: CSVERTSEETQYF.

The gene calls are TRBV2 and TRBJ1-2; D gene uncertain. Germline V gene data show CDR1 as SNHLY and CDR2 as FYNNEI. Trimming shortened V by 6 bases and J by 4 bases, and 12 bases separated the two germline ends. This CDR3 spans 13 amino acids. CDR3 DNA: TGTGCCAGCAGATCCCCAGTTTCCTATGGCTACACCTTC. Amino acid sequence: CASRSPVSYGYTF.

This chain links TRBV6-2 or TRBV6-3 with TRBJ1-2, with 7 bases fitting TRBD1. From germline, CDR1 is MNHEY and CDR2 SVGEGT. The junction had 9 bases not matched to a gene; V was cut back by 4 bases and J by 1 base. The CDR3 runs 16 residues. The DNA for the CDR3 is TGTGCCAGCAGTTCCCCCGCGACAGGGAATAACTATGGCTACACCTTC. Amino acid sequence: CASSSPATGNNYGYTF.

CDR3 sequence: CASSLGERIADTQYF. CDR3 nucleotide sequence: TGTGCCAGCAGCTTAGGGGAGCGTATCGCAGATACGCAGTATTTT. The chain couples TRBV11-3 to TRBJ2-3; maybe TRBD2 (5 bases). The V end lost 1 base, the J end lost 4 bases, and 12 bases lay between the germline ends. This CDR3 is built from 15 residues. In germline, CDR1 is SGHNT, CDR2 YENEEA.